The 27 T cell receptor beta chains listed next were all sequenced from one sample in a study of metastatic and nonmetastatic thyroid tumors. MiXCR re-clonotyped the PCR reads for TCRdb. Of almost 85,000 clones in the sample, 12% are singletons; the top ten hold approximately 8.8%. None of the patients had undergone any treatment ahead of thyroid surgery. The sample comprised tumor tissue. These receptors were taken from a female donor with papillary thyroid cancer or a benign thyroid nodule (not recorded which). Some clones in this sample may be carry-over from other donors' samples.

This chain links TRBV6-1 with TRBJ1-1, with D possibly being TRBD1 (5 bases). Germline values: CDR1 MNHNS, CDR2 SASEGT. The CDR3 runs 13 residues. The V and J ends lost 3 bases and 2 bases respectively, with 7 bases between them. CDR3 sequence: CASSEGDNTEAFF. CDR3 bases: TGTGCCAGCAGTGAGGGGGACAACACTGAAGCTTTCTTT.

This clone was observed at least ten times. V is TRBV30 and J is TRBJ2-7; D unresolved. CDR1 and CDR2 (germline): GTSNPN, SVGIG (reference sequence). V was cut by 1 base and J by 2 bases, with 6 bases left in between. CDR3 length equals 12 residues. The CDR3 region is CAWSGSPYEQYF. The DNA of the CDR3 is TGTGCCTGGAGTGGCAGCCCCTACGAGCAGTACTTC.

This clone was seen many times. The rearrangement joins TRBV28 to TRBJ2-7; tentative D call: TRBD1 (5 bases). There are 17 residues in the CDR3. V lost 6 bases and J 5 bases, leaving 26 bases between the germline ends. Germline assignment: CDR1 MDHEN and CDR2 SYDVKM. The CDR3 spells CASSQTVIATLGHEQYF. CDR3 nucleotide sequence: TGTGCCAGCAGCCAGACAGTTATCGCCACTCTGGGCCACGAGCAGTACTTC.

With respect to this clone: A much larger clone lies one base from this, so it may be a read error. The rearrangement joins TRBV7-2 to TRBJ2-3, with 7 positions matching TRBD1. The trim removed 5 bases at V and 3 bases at J, leaving 20 bases unmatched. The CDR3 loop spans 19 amino acids. Germline V gene lookup returns CDR1 SGHTA and CDR2 FQGNSA. CDR3 in DNA: TGTGCCAGCAGCGCTGTAACGTACGACGGGCAGGGGGTAACAGATACGCAGTATTTT. The encoded protein is CASSAVTYDGQGVTDTQYF.

The genes are TRBV29-1 and TRBJ2-5; 9 nucleotides align to TRBD1. CDR1 is SQVTM, CDR2 ANQGSEA, per germline. After removal of 6 bases from V and 5 bases from J, the junction contained 1 base not matched to a gene. This CDR3 contains 11 residues. CDR3 residues: CSVTGGETQYF. The CDR3 DNA reads as TGCAGCGTGACAGGGGGGGAGACCCAGTACTTC.

This clone was seen repeatedly, ten times or more. CDR3 in DNA: TGCAGTACGGGAGGCCGCGTCTACAATGAGCAGTTCTTC. Translating gives CSTGGRVYNEQFF. V and J are TRBV20-1 and TRBJ2-1; 7 bases agree with TRBD2. Germline CDR1 reads DFQATT; CDR2 reads SNEGSKA (reference sequence). V gave up 8 bases and J gave up 3 bases; unmatched junction bases: 7. CDR3 length: 13 residues.

This clone was counted between two and nine times. Given a much more abundant clone one base away, this may be a read error. DNA of the CDR3: TGTGCCAGCAGTTTAGTAAGATATCAGCCCCAGCATTTT. It is translated as CASSLVRYQPQHF. The V call is TRBV27, the J call TRBJ1-5; the D is unclear. The germline gives CDR1 MNHEY, CDR2 SMNVEV (reference sequence). The CDR3 loop spans 13 amino acids. V dropped 2 bases and J dropped 5 bases, with 7 bases sitting between them.

This clone was seen repeatedly, ten times or more. The chain joins TRBV11-3 to TRBJ2-1, with TRBD2 identical over 12 bases. The CDR3 length is 18 residues. The ends lost 4 bases at V and 6 bases at J; junction bases unmatched: 13. Germline V gives CDR1 SGHNT, CDR2 YENEEA. The CDR3 bases are TGTGCCAGCAGCTCCCCACTTCGTCTAGCGGGAGGGACCAATGAGCAGTTCTTC. It specifies CASSSPLRLAGGTNEQFF.

This clone has at least ten counts. This chain connects TRBV7-3 to TRBJ2-7, with D hard to call. The V and J ends lost 0 bases and 8 bases respectively, with 11 bases between them. In germline, CDR1 is SGHTA, CDR2 FQGTGA. The CDR3 totals 13 residues. The CDR3 nucleotides are TGTGCCAGCAGCTTAACCCACGACGGCCAGCAGTACTTC. Its protein product is CASSLTHDGQQYF.

This clone was recorded at least ten times. The CDR3 bases are TGCGCCAGCAGTGAGAACAGGGAGATTGAGCAGTTCTTC. Translated, it gives CASSENREIEQFF. The gene calls are TRBV10-1 and TRBJ2-1; a weak D match, TRBD1 (6 bases). Trimming cost V 2 bases and J 9 bases, with 11 bases left between them. From germline, CDR1 is WNHNN and CDR2 SYGVQD (reference sequence). CDR3 size: 13 residues.

This clone was observed at least ten times. The V call is TRBV7-8, the J call TRBJ2-7; no firm D call. The germline V gene has CDR1 SGHVS and CDR2 FQNEAQ. Trimming removed 4 bases from V and 7 bases from J, with 20 bases in between. The CDR3 covers 15 residues. The CDR3, as DNA: TGTGCCAGCAGCTCGGGTAAGGTCTCAGAGAGGGAGCAGTACTTC. This translates into CASSSGKVSEREQYF.

This clone occurred many times. The chain combines TRBV7-9 with TRBJ2-4; no definite D call. The germline gives CDR1 SEHNR, CDR2 FQNEAQ (reference sequence). The CDR3 is made up of 13 amino acids. The germline V and J ends were trimmed by 5 bases and 8 bases, with 13 bases remaining between them. In nucleotides, the CDR3 is TGTGCCAGCAGCGTCTTAGGGTGGGACATTCAGTACTTC. This encodes CASSVLGWDIQYF.

Notes on this clone: A read error may explain this, as a much larger clone is one base away. J is TRBJ1-1 and V is TRBV7-9; D remains unclear. This CDR3 contains 13 residues. Trimming left V 3 bases short and J 2 bases short, with 7 bases between. From germline, CDR1 is SEHNR and CDR2 FQNEAQ (reference sequence). The CDR3 region has the DNA TGTGCCAGCAGCTTGGAGATTAACACTGAAGCTTTCTTT. Protein product: CASSLEINTEAFF. The full variable domain, rest sourced from reference TRBV7-9 and TRBJ1-1, is DTGVSQNPRHKITKRGQNVTFRCDPISEHNRLYWYRQTLGQGPEFLTYFQNEAQLEKSRLLSDRFSAERPKGSFSTLEIQRTEQGDSAMYLCASSLEINTEAFFGQGTRLTVV.

There are many counts of this clone. The chain joins TRBV24-1 to TRBJ2-2; 8 positions match TRBD2. CDR1 KGHDR and CDR2 SFDVKD come from the germline V gene. The CDR3 sequence is 18 residues long. V was pared by 5 bases and J by 7 bases, with 17 bases of the junction left unmatched. The CDR3 protein is CATSGPTRLASYGGELFF. The CDR3 DNA follows: TGTGCCACCAGTGGCCCAACTAGACTAGCGAGTTATGGCGGGGAGCTGTTTTTT.

A remark on this clone: It may be a read error: a sequence one base away is much more abundant. The V gene is TRBV20-1, the J gene TRBJ2-1; TRBD2 matches at 9 bases. Germline V lookup: CDR1 DFQATT, CDR2 SNEGSKA (reference sequence). J was trimmed by 8 bases and V by 1 base; bases with no gene match: 6. The CDR3 is 14 amino acids. Written as DNA, the CDR3 is TGCAGTGCTAGAGCCGGCGGGAGGGGCGATGAGCAGTTCTTC. Translation gives CSARAGGRGDEQFF.

This clone was detected many times. The chain joins TRBV7-9 to TRBJ1-1; D is undetermined. Trimming shortened V by 2 bases and J by 7 bases, and 11 bases separated the two germline ends. The length of the CDR3 is 13 residues. Germline CDR1 SEHNR, CDR2 FQNEAQ (reference sequence). CDR3 bases: TGTGCCAGCAGCTTACTGTCAGCGATTGAAGCTTTCTTT. Amino acids: CASSLLSAIEAFF. The full variable domain, completed using reference TRBV7-9 and TRBJ1-1, is DTGVSQNPRHKITKRGQNVTFRCDPISEHNRLYWYRQTLGQGPEFLTYFQNEAQLEKSRLLSDRFSAERPKGSFSTLEIQRTEQGDSAMYLCASSLLSAIEAFFGQGTRLTVV.

This clone was seen ten or more times. V is TRBV7-8 and J is TRBJ2-2; D call uncertain. V was pared by 1 base and J by 6 bases, with 9 bases between. This CDR3 contains 14 residues. The germline CDR1 and CDR2 sequences are SGHVS and FQNEAQ. This chain's CDR3 is CASSLGARPGELFF. The CDR3 coding sequence is TGTGCCAGCAGCTTAGGGGCCCGCCCCGGGGAGCTGTTTTTT.

This clone was observed many times. The J gene is TRBJ2-5, the V gene TRBV11-2; 8 bases are a match to TRBD1. From germline, CDR1 is SGHAT and CDR2 FQNNGV. The CDR3 runs to 14 residues. Unmatched junction bases numbered 5, after V lost 7 bases and J lost 1 base. Here the CDR3 DNA reads TGTGCCAGCACCCTGGACAGGGTCCAAGAGACCCAGTACTTC. Amino acids: CASTLDRVQETQYF. The entire variable domain, with the rest obtained from reference TRBV11-2 and TRBJ2-5, is as follows: EAGVAQSPRYKIIEKRQSVAFWCNPISGHATLYWYQQILGQGPKLLIQFQNNGVVDDSQLPKDRFSAERLKGVDSTLKIQPAKLEDSAVYLCASTLDRVQETQYFGPGTRLLVL.

The table lists this clone with a few counts. A much larger clone lies a single base off, so this may be a read error. At the DNA level, this CDR3 is encoded by other sequences in the same sample as well. The chain couples TRBV27 to TRBJ2-4; D remains unclear. CDR1 MNHEY and CDR2 SMNVEV come from the germline V gene (reference sequence). This CDR3 is built from 16 residues. V lost 5 bases to trimming and J lost 1 base, with 15 bases between them. CDR3: CASSPRSREAKNIQYF. CDR3 bases: TGTGCCAGCAGTCCGAGGTCTCGTGAGGCCAAAAACATTCAGTACTTC.

This clone was seen at least ten times. V is TRBV24-1 and J is TRBJ2-3; no firm D call. The CDR3 runs 12 residues. Per the germline V gene, CDR1 is KGHDR and CDR2 is SFDVKD. Trimming shortened V by 2 bases and J by 4 bases, and 3 bases separated the two germline ends. The CDR3: CATSDWADTQYF. CDR3 nucleotides: TGTGCCACCAGTGATTGGGCAGATACGCAGTATTTT.

This clone was observed a few times. Other DNA variants within this sample encode the same CDR3. The V call is TRBV20-1, the J call TRBJ1-1, with D possibly TRBD1 on 5 matching bases. The V end was cut by 1 base, the J end by 8 bases, with 14 bases between. Germline V gives CDR1 DFQATT, CDR2 SNEGSKA (reference sequence). The CDR3 totals 13 residues. The CDR3 coding sequence is TGCAGTGCTAGAGGCCCGGTTGGGGGGGAAGCTTTCTTT. Translated: CSARGPVGGEAFF.

Comment on this clone: Sequence at one end of the junction differs from germline and may be a read error. The chain combines TRBV20-1 with TRBJ2-1; perhaps TRBD1 as D (5 bases). This CDR3 spans 14 amino acids. CDR1 is DFQATT and CDR2 is SNEGSKA in the germline V gene (reference sequence). This CDR3 is CTLVRMGPRNEQLF. Written as DNA, the CDR3 is TGCACCCTCGTTCGCATGGGGCCGCGGAATGAGCAGCTCTTC.

This clone was recorded at least ten times. In DNA form, the CDR3 reads TGCAGTGCTGATGACCCTAAGGGCGAGCAGTACTTC. It encodes CSADDPKGEQYF. The chain joins TRBV20-1 to TRBJ2-7; D not resolved. CDR1 DFQATT and CDR2 SNEGSKA come from the germline V gene (reference sequence). The CDR3 loop spans 12 amino acids. V lost 5 bases to trimming and J lost 6 bases, with 14 bases between them.

This clone came up many times. The chain links TRBV27 to TRBJ2-1; TRBD2 matches 8 bases. Germline CDR1 and CDR2: MNHEY and SMNVEV (reference sequence). This CDR3 is built from 14 residues. The trim removed 6 bases at V and 6 bases at J, leaving 7 bases unmatched. The CDR3 is CASSRGRLGNEQFF. The DNA of the CDR3 is TGTGCCAGCAGCCGCGGGAGGTTGGGCAATGAGCAGTTCTTC.

This clone was counted many times. The chain joins TRBV20-1 to TRBJ2-3; D may be TRBD2 (6 bases). Germline-derived CDR1 and CDR2 are DFQATT and SNEGSKA (reference sequence). The CDR3 length is 14 residues. Trimming stripped 2 bases from V and 0 bases from J, with 9 bases between. CDR3 sequence (DNA): TGCAGTGCTAGAAAGGGGACTAGCACAGATACGCAGTATTTT. Its translation is CSARKGTSTDTQYF.

This clone was seen repeatedly, ten times or more. The chain links TRBV29-1 to TRBJ1-3; D not certain. CDR3 length: 14 amino acids. Trimming stripped 3 bases from V and 0 bases from J, with 9 bases between. Looked up from germline, CDR1 is SQVTM and CDR2 is ANQGSEA. The DNA for the CDR3 is TGCAGCGTTGATCCTATCCGCTCTGGAAACACCATATATTTT. It encodes CSVDPIRSGNTIYF.

At least ten counts were recorded for this clone. CDR3 loop: CASTLSGSAEAFF. DNA of the CDR3: TGTGCCAGCACATTATCGGGTAGCGCTGAAGCTTTCTTT. V usage is TRBV12-3 or TRBV12-4 and J usage is TRBJ1-1, with D hard to call. This CDR3 spans 13 amino acids. V was pared by 7 bases and J by 6 bases, with 15 bases between.